Listed below are T cell receptor beta chains from one sample, sequenced in a study of blood T cell repertoires in COVID-19. Repertoires were generated with immunoSEQ multiplex PCR, while TCRdb's copy carries only in-frame clones and drops some. The repertoire holds approximately 90,000 clones, with around 87% as singletons. The sequencing input was peripheral blood. The source is a human donor in a cohort sampled during active COVID-19. Each CDR3 is given without its conserved first and last residue.

CDR3	V	J
ASRTTGLGTEAF	TRBV7-3	TRBJ1-1
ASSLGPSGGLNIQY	TRBV7-2	TRBJ2-4
ASSLGVNEKLF	TRBV5-5	TRBJ1-4
ASSPWAGGRSYNSPLH	TRBV11-2	TRBJ1-6
ASSRGRTESNSPLH	TRBV4-1	TRBJ1-6
ASWGDFTEAF	TRBV2	TRBJ1-1
ASRLTTGRPYGYT	TRBV27	TRBJ1-2
ASHVGGANEQF	TRBV7-9	TRBJ2-1
ASSPGQGNEKLF	TRBV5-6	TRBJ1-4
SVEDLSWNTEAF	TRBV29-1	TRBJ1-1
ASSIQGTNTGELF	TRBV19	TRBJ2-2
ASSPTGQKLF	TRBV6-6	TRBJ1-4
ASSLGTGTDSPLH	TRBV7-2	TRBJ1-6
ASSPWDRGAF	TRBV28	TRBJ1-1
ASRSSSGGVYEQY	TRBV27	TRBJ2-7
ASRKRGLGSPLH	TRBV27	TRBJ1-6
ASSPPMGTVYQPQH	TRBV18	TRBJ1-5
ASSWGLAEPEQY	TRBV7-2	TRBJ2-7
ASRRDGDTEAF	TRBV2	TRBJ1-1
ASSEAGKGLGYNEQF	TRBV10-1	TRBJ2-1
ASSLYRGDTQY	TRBV27	TRBJ2-3
ASSQDVYNEQF	TRBV4-3	TRBJ2-1
ASSRTAGQQADTQY	TRBV18	TRBJ2-3
ASYAVSSGANVLT	TRBV19	TRBJ2-6
ASSLLRQTTDTQY	TRBV4-3	TRBJ2-3
ASSESSARVETQY	TRBV10-1	TRBJ2-5
ASRGVPAGANVLT	TRBV19	TRBJ2-6
ASSTRQGTGELF	TRBV5-1	TRBJ2-2
ASIGGGVNTEAF	TRBV28	TRBJ1-1
ASSINSAAYEQY	TRBV27	TRBJ2-7
ASTLDRSGANVLT	TRBV6-5	TRBJ2-6
ASSPHGGQETQY	TRBV14	TRBJ2-5
SVASSYEQY	TRBV29-1	TRBJ2-7
ASSSRTPINYGYT	TRBV6-5	TRBJ1-2
ASRRLAEADTQY	TRBV5-1	TRBJ2-3
ASSPSSLDYGYT	TRBV28	TRBJ1-2
ASSAWGTAYEQY	TRBV6-6	TRBJ2-7
ASSLEQGLNQPQH	TRBV7-2	TRBJ1-5
ASSALGPGSNSPLH	TRBV7-7	TRBJ1-6
ASSPGQAGNEQF	TRBV7-3	TRBJ2-1
SAGGGLEEKLF	TRBV29-1	TRBJ1-4
ASSPALTSGGQADTQY	TRBV5-1	TRBJ2-3
ASSIGPRGSSYNEQF	TRBV19	TRBJ2-1
ASSLGTLTYEQY	TRBV5-4	TRBJ2-7
SVEGGQGSTDTQY	TRBV29-1	TRBJ2-3
ASSHGTGDTGELF	TRBV4-2	TRBJ2-2
ASSPRQGENQPQH	TRBV18	TRBJ1-5
ASSQDWTGRTNEKLF	TRBV4-2	TRBJ1-4
ASRADRGYSNQPQH	TRBV19	TRBJ1-5
ASSHRGSENGYT	TRBV5-1	TRBJ1-2
ASRAGQGRTEAF	TRBV6-5	TRBJ1-1
ASSLGGGWNSPLH	TRBV7-8	TRBJ1-6
ASSLGNEETQY	TRBV5-6	TRBJ2-5
ASRAPWAGGPGTQY	TRBV21-1	TRBJ2-5
ASSPRGSEQY	TRBV7-9	TRBJ2-7
ASSLTGDSNQPQH	TRBV7-8	TRBJ1-5
ASKERGGQDTQY	TRBV19	TRBJ2-3
STRTSSNEQF	TRBV29-1	TRBJ2-1
ASRGGTVNTGELF	TRBV19	TRBJ2-2